This TCR beta chain came from a study of cytotoxic CD8 clonotypes in ibrutinib-treated CLL. Study information: The taking of response samples occurred after a median about 13 months of treatment, with a range of 6 to 36.

Method: immunoSEQ multiplex PCR; TCRdb's copy keeps in-frame clones and lacks some. Among 200,000 to 250,000 clones listed, roughly 74% were seen once. Source: PBMCs, taken after 24 months of ibrutinib treatment. The sequence was collected from a human donor with chronic lymphocytic leukemia.

The CDR3 region has the DNA TGCGCCAGCAGCACAGGGACCATCGGACATGGCTACACCTTC. Translating gives CASSTGTIGHGYTF. The rearrangement links TRBV5-1 to TRBJ1-2; weak D call: TRBD1 (6 bases). The CDR3 extends over 14 amino acids. The V gene lost 4 bases and the J gene lost 6 bases, with 16 bases spanning the gap. The germline gives CDR1 SGHRS, CDR2 YFSETQ. Combining the CDR3 with reference TRBV5-1 and TRBJ1-2 gives the whole variable domain KAGVTQTPRYLIKTRGQQVTLSCSPISGHRSVSWYQQTPGQGLQFLFEYFSETQRNKGNFPGRFSGRQFSNSRSEMNVSTLELGDSALYLCASSTGTIGHGYTFGSGTRLTVV.